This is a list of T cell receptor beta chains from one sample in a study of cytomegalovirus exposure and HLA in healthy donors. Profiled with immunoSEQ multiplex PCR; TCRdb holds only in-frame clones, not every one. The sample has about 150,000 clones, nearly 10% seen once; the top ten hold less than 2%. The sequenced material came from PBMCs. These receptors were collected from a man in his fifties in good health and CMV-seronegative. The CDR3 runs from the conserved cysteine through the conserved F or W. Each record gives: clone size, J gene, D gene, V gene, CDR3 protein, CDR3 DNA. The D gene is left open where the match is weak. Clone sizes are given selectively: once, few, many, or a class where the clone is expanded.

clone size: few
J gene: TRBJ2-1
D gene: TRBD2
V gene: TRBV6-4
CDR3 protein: CASSDPGGTMENEQFF
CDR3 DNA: TGTGCCAGCAGTGACCCGGGGGGGACAATGGAGAATGAGCAGTTCTTC

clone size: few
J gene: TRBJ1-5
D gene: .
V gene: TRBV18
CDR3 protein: CASSPPGPQHF
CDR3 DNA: TGTGCCAGCTCCCCCCCAGGGCCCCAGCATTTT

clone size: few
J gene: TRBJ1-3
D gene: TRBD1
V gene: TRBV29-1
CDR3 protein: CSVVSRQGLSGNTIYF
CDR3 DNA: TGCAGCGTTGTGAGCCGACAGGGTCTCTCTGGAAACACCATATATTTT

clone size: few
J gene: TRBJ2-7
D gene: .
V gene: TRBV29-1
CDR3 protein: CSTTEGLDEQYF
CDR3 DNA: TGCAGCACCACGGAGGGACTTGACGAGCAGTACTTC

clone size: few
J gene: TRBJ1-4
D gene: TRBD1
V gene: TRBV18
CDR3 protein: CASSPGQTEKLFF
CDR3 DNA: TGTGCCAGCTCACCGGGACAGACTGAAAAACTGTTTTTT

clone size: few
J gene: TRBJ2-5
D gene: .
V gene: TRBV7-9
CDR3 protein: CASSLSAAQYF
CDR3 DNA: TGTGCCAGCAGCTTATCAGCGGCCCAGTACTTC

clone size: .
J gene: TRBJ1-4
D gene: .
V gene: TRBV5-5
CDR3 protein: CASSEGLTNEKLFF
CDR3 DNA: TGTGCCAGCAGCGAGGGACTCACTAATGAAAAACTGTTTTTT

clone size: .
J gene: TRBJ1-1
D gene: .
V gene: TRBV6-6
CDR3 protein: CASSYSKGGNTEAFF
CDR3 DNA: TGTGCCAGCAGTTACTCGAAAGGGGGAAACACTGAAGCTTTCTTT

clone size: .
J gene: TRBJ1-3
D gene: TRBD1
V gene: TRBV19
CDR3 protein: CATRGGNTIYF
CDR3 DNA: TGTGCCACCAGGGGGGGAAACACCATATATTTT

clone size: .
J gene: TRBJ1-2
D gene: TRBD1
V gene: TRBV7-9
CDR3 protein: CASSSWTGRANYGYTF
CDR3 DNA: TGTGCCAGCAGCTCCTGGACAGGGCGAGCTAACTATGGCTACACCTTC

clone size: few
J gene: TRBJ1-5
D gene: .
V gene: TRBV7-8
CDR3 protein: CASSFLSSQPQHF
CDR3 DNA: TGTGCCAGCAGCTTTTTGTCGAGTCAGCCCCAGCATTTT

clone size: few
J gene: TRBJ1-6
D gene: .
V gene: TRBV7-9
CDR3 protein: CASSRNRGDNSPLHF
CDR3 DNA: TGTGCCAGCAGCCGAAACCGCGGGGACAATTCACCCCTCCACTTT

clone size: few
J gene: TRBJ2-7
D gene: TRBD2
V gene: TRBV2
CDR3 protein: CASSPGLAVYEQYF
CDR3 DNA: TGTGCCAGCAGCCCCGGACTAGCGGTCTACGAGCAGTACTTC

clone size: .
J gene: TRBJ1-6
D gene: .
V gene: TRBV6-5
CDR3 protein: CASSYSGRPFNSPLHF
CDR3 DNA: TGTGCCAGCAGTTACTCTGGGAGACCCTTTAATTCACCCCTCCACTTT

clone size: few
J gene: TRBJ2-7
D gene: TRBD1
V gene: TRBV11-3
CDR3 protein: CASSLDGDRSYEQYF
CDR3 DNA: TGTGCCAGCAGCTTAGATGGGGACAGGTCCTACGAGCAGTACTTC

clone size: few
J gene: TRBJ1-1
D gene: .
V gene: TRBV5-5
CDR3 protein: CASSLVGSSTEAFF
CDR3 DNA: TGTGCCAGCAGCTTGGTGGGCAGCAGCACTGAAGCTTTCTTT

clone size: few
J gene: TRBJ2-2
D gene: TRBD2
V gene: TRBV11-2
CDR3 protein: CASRSSGSGELFF
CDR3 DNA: TGTGCCAGCAGGAGTAGCGGGTCCGGGGAGCTGTTTTTT

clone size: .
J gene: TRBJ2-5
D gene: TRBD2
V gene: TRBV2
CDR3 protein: CASSEASGRETQYF
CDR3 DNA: TGTGCCAGCAGTGAAGCTAGCGGGAGAGAGACCCAGTACTTC

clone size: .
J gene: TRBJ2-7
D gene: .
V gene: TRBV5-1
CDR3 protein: CASSPKGDGGEQYF
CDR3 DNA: TGCGCCAGCAGCCCGAAGGGAGACGGGGGCGAGCAGTACTTC

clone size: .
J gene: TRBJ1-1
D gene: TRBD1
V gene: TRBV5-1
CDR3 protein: CASSRMGQLNTEAFF
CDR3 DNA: TGCGCCAGCAGCAGAATGGGACAGCTGAACACTGAAGCTTTCTTT

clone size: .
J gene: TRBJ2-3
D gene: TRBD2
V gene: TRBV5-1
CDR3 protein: CASIQSGGSTDTQYF
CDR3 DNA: TGCGCCAGCATTCAAAGCGGGGGTTCGACAGATACGCAGTATTTT

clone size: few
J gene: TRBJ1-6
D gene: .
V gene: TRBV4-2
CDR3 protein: CASSQDPPDTGGYNSPLHF
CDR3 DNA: TGTGCCAGCAGCCAAGATCCTCCCGATACCGGGGGGTATAATTCACCCCTCCACTTT

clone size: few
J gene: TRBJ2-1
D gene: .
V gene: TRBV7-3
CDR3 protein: CASSLSPSPYNEQFF
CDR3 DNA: TGTGCCAGCAGCTTATCGCCCAGTCCCTACAATGAGCAGTTCTTC

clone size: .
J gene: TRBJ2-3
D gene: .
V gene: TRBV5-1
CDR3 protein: CASRPKSTGTQYF
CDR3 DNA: TGCGCCAGCCGGCCAAAGAGCACAGGTACGCAGTATTTT

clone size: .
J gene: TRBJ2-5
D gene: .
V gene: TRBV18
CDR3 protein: CASSPFLRDQETQYF
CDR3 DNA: TGTGCCAGCTCACCCTTCCTCAGGGACCAAGAGACCCAGTACTTC

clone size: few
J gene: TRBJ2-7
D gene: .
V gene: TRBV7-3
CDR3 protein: CASSLGGTYEQYF
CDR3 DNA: TGTGCCAGCAGCCTCGGCGGGACCTACGAGCAGTACTTC

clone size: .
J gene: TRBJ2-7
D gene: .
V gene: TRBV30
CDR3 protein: CAWSGAGQGQYF
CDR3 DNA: TGTGCCTGGAGTGGGGCAGGTCAAGGGCAGTACTTC

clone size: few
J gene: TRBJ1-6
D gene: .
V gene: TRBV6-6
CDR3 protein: CASWSSYNSPLHF
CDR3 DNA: TGTGCCAGCTGGAGCTCCTATAATTCACCCCTCCACTTT

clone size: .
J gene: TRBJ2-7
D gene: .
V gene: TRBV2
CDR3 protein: CASGEPSRIASYEQYF
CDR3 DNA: TGTGCCAGCGGCGAGCCCTCCCGAATAGCCTCCTACGAGCAGTACTTC

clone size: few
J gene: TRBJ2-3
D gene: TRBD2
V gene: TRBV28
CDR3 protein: CASSFPPLAGGSTDTQYF
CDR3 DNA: TGTGCCAGCAGTTTCCCACCACTAGCGGGAGGGTCCACAGATACGCAGTATTTT

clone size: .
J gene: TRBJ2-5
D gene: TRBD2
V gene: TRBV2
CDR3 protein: CASSEGLAGPRGETQYF
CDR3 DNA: TGTGCCAGCAGTGAGGGACTAGCGGGGCCAAGAGGGGAGACCCAGTACTTC

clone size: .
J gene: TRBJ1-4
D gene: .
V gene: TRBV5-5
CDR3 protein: CASSLEGRVSEKLFF
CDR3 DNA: TGTGCCAGCAGCTTGGAAGGCCGGGTCTCGGAAAAACTGTTTTTT

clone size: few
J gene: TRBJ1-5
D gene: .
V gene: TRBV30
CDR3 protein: CAWSDSYVGNQPQHF
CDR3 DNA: TGTGCCTGGAGTGACTCCTATGTAGGCAATCAGCCCCAGCATTTT

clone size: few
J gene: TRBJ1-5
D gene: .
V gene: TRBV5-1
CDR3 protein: CASSLGSGGNQPQHF
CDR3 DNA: TGCGCCAGCAGCTTGGGGTCAGGGGGCAATCAGCCCCAGCATTTT

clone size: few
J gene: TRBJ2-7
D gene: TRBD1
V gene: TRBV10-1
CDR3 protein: CASSEYRGSSYEQYF
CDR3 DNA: TGCGCCAGCAGTGAGTACAGGGGGAGCTCCTACGAGCAGTACTTC

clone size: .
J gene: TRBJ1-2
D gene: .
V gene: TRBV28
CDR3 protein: CASSLRANYGYTF
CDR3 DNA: TGTGCCAGCAGTTTGAGAGCAAACTATGGCTACACCTTC

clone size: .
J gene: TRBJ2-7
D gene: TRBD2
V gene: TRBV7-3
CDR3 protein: CASSSQAGDSYEQYF
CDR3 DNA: TGTGCCAGCAGCTCCCAAGCGGGAGACTCCTACGAGCAGTACTTC

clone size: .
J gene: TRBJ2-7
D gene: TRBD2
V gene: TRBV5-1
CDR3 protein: CASSLRLAGAYEQYF
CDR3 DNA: TGCGCCAGCAGCTTGCGGCTAGCGGGCGCCTACGAGCAGTACTTC

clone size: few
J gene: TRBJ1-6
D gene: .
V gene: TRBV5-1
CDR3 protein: CASSLGLRGSYNSPLHF
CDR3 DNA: TGCGCCAGCAGCTTGGGTCTTCGAGGGTCCTATAATTCACCCCTCCACTTT

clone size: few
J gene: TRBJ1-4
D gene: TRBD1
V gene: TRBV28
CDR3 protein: CASSSTGATNEKLFF
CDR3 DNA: TGTGCCAGCAGTTCTACAGGGGCAACTAATGAAAAACTGTTTTTT

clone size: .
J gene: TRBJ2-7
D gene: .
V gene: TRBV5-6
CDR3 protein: CASSLGGGWEQYF
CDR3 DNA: TGTGCCAGCAGCTTGGGAGGGGGTTGGGAGCAGTACTTC

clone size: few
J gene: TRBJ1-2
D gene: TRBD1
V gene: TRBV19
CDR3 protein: CASSLREGAEGGYTF
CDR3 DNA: TGTGCCAGTAGCCTCCGAGAGGGGGCCGAAGGGGGCTACACCTTC

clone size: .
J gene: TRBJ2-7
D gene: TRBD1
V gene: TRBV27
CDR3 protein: CASSERDRVSYEQYF
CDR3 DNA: TGTGCCAGCAGTGAGAGGGACAGGGTTTCCTACGAGCAGTACTTC

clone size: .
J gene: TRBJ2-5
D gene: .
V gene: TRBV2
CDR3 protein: CASSPQIVQTQYF
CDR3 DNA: TGTGCCAGCAGTCCCCAGATCGTTCAGACCCAGTACTTC

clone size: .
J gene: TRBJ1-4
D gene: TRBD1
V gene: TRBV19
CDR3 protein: CASTSLDRGVLIHEKLFF
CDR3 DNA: TGTGCCAGTACTAGCTTGGACAGGGGCGTTCTAATTCATGAAAAACTGTTTTTT

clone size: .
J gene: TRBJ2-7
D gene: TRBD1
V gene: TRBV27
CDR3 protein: CASSLTGATYEQYF
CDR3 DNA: TGTGCCAGCAGTTTGACAGGGGCTACCTACGAGCAGTACTTC

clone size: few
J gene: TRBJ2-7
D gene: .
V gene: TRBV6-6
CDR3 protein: CASSYEEREQYF
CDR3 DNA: TGTGCCAGCAGTTACGAAGAGCGCGAGCAGTACTTC

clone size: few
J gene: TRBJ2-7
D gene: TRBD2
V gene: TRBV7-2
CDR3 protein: CASSPGLAGVEQYF
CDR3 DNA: TGTGCCAGCAGCCCCGGACTAGCGGGAGTCGAGCAGTACTTC

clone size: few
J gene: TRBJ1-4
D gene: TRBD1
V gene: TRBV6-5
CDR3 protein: CASSSGQGGGKLFF
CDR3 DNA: TGTGCCAGCAGTTCGGGACAGGGCGGGGGAAAACTGTTTTTT

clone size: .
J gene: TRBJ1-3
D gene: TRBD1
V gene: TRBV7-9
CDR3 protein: CASSPRTGLGGNTIYF
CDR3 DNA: TGTGCCAGCAGCCCCAGGACAGGGCTCGGGGGAAACACCATATATTTT

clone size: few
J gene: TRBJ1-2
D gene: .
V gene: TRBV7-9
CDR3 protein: CASSFPQGGAGYGYTF
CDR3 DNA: TGTGCCAGCAGCTTCCCCCAAGGAGGGGCTGGCTATGGCTACACCTTC

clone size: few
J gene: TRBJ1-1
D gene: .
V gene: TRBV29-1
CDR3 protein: CSVGTANTEAFF
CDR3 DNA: TGCAGCGTTGGGACAGCGAACACTGAAGCTTTCTTT

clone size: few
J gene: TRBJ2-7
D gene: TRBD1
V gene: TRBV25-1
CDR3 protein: CASSGQGAVYEQYF
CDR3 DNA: TGTGCCAGCAGTGGACAGGGGGCGGTCTACGAGCAGTACTTC

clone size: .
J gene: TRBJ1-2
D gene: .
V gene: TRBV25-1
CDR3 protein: CASSEGGLAGWANYGYTF
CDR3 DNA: TGTGCCAGCAGTGAGGGGGGTTTGGCAGGCTGGGCTAACTATGGCTACACCTTC

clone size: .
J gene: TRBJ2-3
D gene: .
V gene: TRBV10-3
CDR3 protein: CAIGDSADTQYF
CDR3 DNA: TGTGCCATCGGGGACTCGGCGGATACGCAGTATTTT